This T cell receptor beta chain is drawn from a study of regulatory T cells in long-lasting Graves disease. V gave up 4 bases and J gave up 7 bases, with 13 bases separating them. Germline V CDR1 and CDR2: SGHAT, FQNNGV. There are 14 residues in the CDR3. Regarding time point: newly diagnosed GD, antithyroid drugs for less than 3 months. The TCR library was prepared using RNA isolated from PBMCs. Arm-PCR of CDR3 regions with iRepertoire HTBI primers generated TCR beta libraries. TCRdb fed the multiplex PCR reads into MiXCR, producing one record per CDR3 protein. The sample gives roughly 320,000 distinct CDR3 sequences, 16% of which show up once; roughly 29% is in the top ten. This clonotype was found many times. The same sample was also studied in work on T cells in Graves' hyperthyroidism and ophthalmopathy.

This specimen consisted of peripheral blood mononuclear cells (PBMCs), obtained at new diagnosis, from a patient treated with antithyroid drugs. The J gene is TRBJ1-4, the V gene TRBV11-2, with D perhaps matching TRBD1 (5 bases). This TCR was sampled from a man in his forties or fifties with Graves disease. The DNA of the CDR3 is TGTGCCAGCAGCTCACGACGGGACGTTGAAAAACTGTTTTTT. Its translation is CASSSRRDVEKLFF. The full variable domain, its missing parts supplied by reference TRBV11-2 and TRBJ1-4, is EAGVAQSPRYKIIEKRQSVAFWCNPISGHATLYWYQQILGQGPKLLIQFQNNGVVDDSQLPKDRFSAERLKGVDSTLKIQPAKLEDSAVYLCASSSRRDVEKLFFGSGTQLSVL.